This TCR beta chain was captured in a study of blood T cell repertoires in COVID-19. Repertoires were generated with immunoSEQ multiplex PCR, while TCRdb's copy carries only in-frame clones and drops some. The data show approximately 210,000 clones, with 80% to 90% seen just once and more than 9% held by the top ten. Seattle-derived patients entered the study during active infection and were followed longitudinally. CDR1 is LGHNA and CDR2 is YNFKEQ in the germline V gene. V dropped 4 bases and J dropped 0 bases, with 12 bases sitting between them. CDR3 length: 15 amino acids. This TCR was sampled from an elderly woman with COVID-19, enrolled during active disease. The chain employs TRBV4-2 and TRBJ1-1; tentatively, D is TRBD1 (6 bases). The sequencing sample was made of peripheral blood. In nucleotides, the CDR3 is TGTGCCAGCAGCCCCCCCGGACAGATGAACACTGAAGCTTTCTTT. Its translation is CASSPPGQMNTEAFF.